The next 8 T cell receptor beta chains were all read from a single sample in a study of healthy donors' naive CD4 and CD8 T cells. A linear amplification protocol produced the TCR libraries from about 0.45 ug of total RNA. TCRdb re-analysed the reads in MiXCR, keeping a single row per CDR3 protein. The sample shows 150,000 to 200,000 distinct CDR3 sequences, 65% to 75% of them seen only once. Sequenced material: naive CD4+ and CD8+ T cells sorted from blood, pooled from several donors. The receptors come from a pool of human donors in good health; the sample pools cells from several healthy donors.

This chain uses TRBV29-1 with TRBJ2-7; no clear D gene. From germline, CDR1 is SQVTM and CDR2 ANQGSEA. This CDR3 region has 11 residues. The V and J ends lost 3 bases and 2 bases respectively, with 5 bases between them. The chain's CDR3 is CSVDDTYEQYF. CDR3 sequence (DNA): TGCAGCGTTGATGACACCTACGAGCAGTACTTC.

The chain combines TRBV29-1 with TRBJ1-1; D ambiguous. Germline V gives CDR1 SQVTM, CDR2 ANQGSEA. The CDR3 sequence is 15 residues long. The V gene lost 6 bases and the J gene lost 2 bases, with 19 bases spanning the gap. Here the CDR3 DNA reads TGCAGCGTGTCTAATAGGTTAAAGGCTAACACTGAAGCTTTCTTT. This translates into CSVSNRLKANTEAFF. Variable domain in full (rest from reference TRBV29-1 and TRBJ1-1): SAVISQKPSRDICQRGTSLTIQCQVDSQVTMMFWYRQQPGQSLTLIATANQGSEATYESGFVIDKFPISRPNLTFSTLTVSNMSPEDSSIYLCSVSNRLKANTEAFFGQGTRLTVV.

The V and J genes are TRBV12-3 or TRBV12-4 and TRBJ1-5; 10 nucleotides match TRBD1. CDR3 length: 14 residues. Trimming cost V 3 bases and J 6 bases; bases outside gene matches: 2. DNA for the CDR3: TGTGCCAGCAGTTTCCGGGACAGGGGTCAGCCCCAGCATTTT. Its translation is CASSFRDRGQPQHF.

The CDR3 DNA reads TGTGCCAGCAGTTTATTCTCCAGCGGAGGCACAGATACGCAGTATTTT. Translated, it gives CASSLFSSGGTDTQYF. This chain connects TRBV27 to TRBJ2-3; the D gene is possibly TRBD2 (5 bases). This CDR3 comprises 16 residues. V lost 1 base and J lost 1, with 12 bases in between. Looked up from germline, CDR1 is MNHEY and CDR2 is SMNVEV (reference sequence).

This clonotype was counted once. The CDR3 reads CASSLLASNQPQHF. As DNA, the CDR3 is TGTGCCAGCAGCTTACTCGCTAGCAATCAGCCCCAGCATTTT. J is TRBJ1-5 and V is TRBV7-2, with D unresolved. The CDR3 runs 14 residues. The V end was cut by 2 bases, the J end by 0 bases, with 5 bases between. Germline CDR1 reads SGHTA; CDR2 reads FQGNSA.

The chain joins TRBV19 to TRBJ2-7; TRBD1 might be the D (5 bases). From germline, CDR1 is LNHDA and CDR2 SQIVND (reference sequence). V was clipped by 6 bases and J by 3 bases, with 15 bases between them. The CDR3 covers 14 residues. The CDR3 DNA reads as TGTGCCAGTAGCCGGCAGGGTTCCGACTACGAGCAGTACTTC. This codes for CASSRQGSDYEQYF.

The chain joins TRBV30 to TRBJ2-7, with a possible D match to TRBD2 (5 bases). This CDR3 has 13 amino acids. Germline CDR1 and CDR2: GTSNPN and SVGIG (reference sequence). Trimming cost V 5 bases and J 4 bases, with 15 bases left between them. CDR3 protein: CAWSVGERYEQYV. The CDR3, as DNA: TGTGCCTGGTCAGTCGGGGAGCGTTACGAGCAGTACGTC.

Only one count was recorded for this clonotype. The chain has TRBV6-2 or TRBV6-3 and TRBJ2-3; D is possibly TRBD1 or TRBD2 (5 bases each). Per germline, CDR1 MNHEY and CDR2 SVGEGT. V dropped 2 bases and J dropped 6 bases, with 12 bases sitting between them. CDR3 length: 14 amino acids. This chain's CDR3 is CASSYPRGVDTQYF. The CDR3 DNA is TGTGCCAGCAGTTACCCCAGAGGGGTCGATACGCAGTATTTT.